A single sample gave rise to the 29 T cell receptor beta chains below, sequenced in a study of shared T cell receptors in the human thymus. Produced via immunoSEQ multiplex PCR; TCRdb's table is partial and in-frame only. The data show some 700,000 clones, 70% to 90% seen once. These data were likewise used in another study, on human thymus T cells.

The sequencing input was thymocytes. Receptors originate from a girl under three years old with a congenital heart defect.

The chain employs TRBV29-1 and TRBJ1-1; D might be TRBD1 (6 bases). V shed 8 bases and J shed 0 bases, with 13 bases lying between them. The CDR3 is 13 amino acids. Germline values: CDR1 SQVTM, CDR2 ANQGSEA. The CDR3 loop is CSSNDRMNTEAFF. CDR3 bases: TGCAGCTCTAATGACAGGATGAACACTGAAGCTTTCTTT.

The V and J genes are TRBV7-3 and TRBJ1-2; 9 bases are a match to TRBD1. There are 13 residues in the CDR3. V dropped 5 bases and J dropped 6; count of bases not matched to a gene: 4. The germline V gene has CDR1 SGHTA and CDR2 FQGTGA. The CDR3 is CASSHTGGDGYTF. The CDR3 nucleotides are TGTGCCAGCAGCCATACAGGGGGCGATGGCTACACCTTC.

In the case of this clone: Other DNA sequences from this sample encode an identical CDR3 as well. The chain recombines TRBV7-4 with TRBJ1-6, with TRBD1 identical over 9 bases. This CDR3 is 19 amino acids long. V lost 4 bases to trimming and J lost 5 bases; unmatched junction nucleotides: 15. Germline lookup yields CDR1 SGHVT and CDR2 SQSDAQ. In DNA form, the CDR3 reads TGTGCCAGCAGCTCATCCCTCACCACGGGACAGGGAAATAATTCACCCCTCCACTTT. It encodes CASSSSLTTGQGNNSPLHF.

The genes are TRBV6-6 and TRBJ1-5; weak D call: TRBD1 (5 bases). CDR1 MNHNY and CDR2 SVGAGI come from the germline V gene (reference sequence). V was pared by 2 bases and J by 10 bases, with 9 bases between. The CDR3 sequence is 12 residues long. The CDR3 loop is CASSYPDRPQHF. CDR3 coding DNA: TGTGCCAGCAGTTACCCAGACAGACCCCAGCATTTT.

This chain uses TRBV19 with TRBJ2-3; 14 nucleotides match TRBD2. The trim removed 4 bases at V and 2 bases at J, leaving 8 bases unmatched. This CDR3 has 18 residues. The germline CDR1 and CDR2 sequences are LNHDA and SQIVND (reference sequence). DNA for the CDR3: TGTGCCAGTAGTAAGGGACTAGCGGGGGCTAAACACACAGATACGCAGTATTTT. This encodes CASSKGLAGAKHTDTQYF.

The V gene is TRBV28, the J gene TRBJ2-3; 9 nucleotides line up with TRBD2. Germline V lookup: CDR1 MDHEN, CDR2 SYDVKM. The V gene end was trimmed by 7 bases and the J gene end by 2 bases; junction bases not matched to a gene: 13. The CDR3 totals 17 residues. CDR3 residues: CASTPGGRGGLTDTQYF. For the CDR3, the DNA is TGTGCCAGCACCCCAGGGGGGCGGGGGGGCCTCACAGATACGCAGTATTTT.

The chain links TRBV12-5 to TRBJ1-2, with D possibly TRBD1 on 5 matching bases. From germline, CDR1 is LGHNT and CDR2 FRNRAP. V lost 0 bases to trimming and J lost 9 bases, with 11 bases between them. CDR3 length equals 13 residues. CDR3 in amino acids: CASGLVAPGSYTF. In DNA, the CDR3 is TGTGCTAGTGGTTTGGTAGCTCCAGGGAGCTACACCTTC.

This clone has a single count. The chain uses TRBV6-1 and TRBJ2-1; 9 bases align to TRBD1. With V trimmed by 5 bases and J by 9 bases, 8 bases remained unmatched. CDR1 MNHNS and CDR2 SASEGT come from the germline V gene. The CDR3 contains 14 residues. Here the CDR3 DNA reads TGTGCCAGCAGTAAACTCCGGGACAGGGTTGAGCAGTTCTTC. Translating it yields CASSKLRDRVEQFF.

The rearrangement links TRBV7-2 to TRBJ1-1; the D is unclear. The CDR3 loop spans 15 amino acids. Germline lookup yields CDR1 SGHTA and CDR2 FQGNSA. V was trimmed by 1 base and J by 1 base, leaving 10 bases between them. The CDR3 sequence: CASSLGPLGNTEAFF. The CDR3 DNA reads as TGTGCCAGCAGCTTAGGGCCCCTAGGGAACACTGAAGCTTTCTTT.

The rearrangement joins TRBV5-1 to TRBJ2-1, with D perhaps TRBD1 (5 bases). The CDR3 is made up of 13 amino acids. V was clipped by 1 base and J by 4 bases, with 6 bases between them. CDR1 and CDR2 from the germline V gene are SGHRS and YFSETQ. CDR3 region: CASSLTGYNEQFF. The CDR3 DNA sequence: TGCGCCAGCAGCTTGACAGGTTACAATGAGCAGTTCTTC.

This clone was picked up one time. The chain joins TRBV29-1 to TRBJ2-1; 16 bases map to TRBD2. CDR1 and CDR2 from the germline V gene are SQVTM and ANQGSEA. The CDR3 totals 15 residues. Germline trimming cut 7 bases from V and 4 bases from J; bases unmatched to any gene: 4. CDR3 sequence reads: CSAPGLAGGYNEQFF. The CDR3 nucleotides are TGCAGCGCCCCGGGACTAGCGGGGGGGTACAATGAGCAGTTCTTC.

The J gene is TRBJ2-7, the V gene TRBV11-1; tentative D call: TRBD2 (6 bases). The CDR3 runs 16 residues. The V gene's germline CDR1 is SGHAT and CDR2 FQDESV (reference sequence). The V end lost 7 bases, the J end lost 1 base, and 20 bases lay between the germline ends. The CDR3 sequence: CASTPGGGGRSYEQYF. The CDR3 DNA reads TGTGCCAGCACCCCCGGGGGAGGAGGTCGGTCCTACGAGCAGTACTTC.

The CDR3 nucleotides are TGTGCCAGCAGCTTTTTTGCCTCGGGGTTTCTCCCGGTCGGGGGAAACTACACCTTC. It specifies CASSFFASGFLPVGGNYTF. V usage is TRBV5-8 and J usage is TRBJ1-2; TRBD1 is a possible D gene (5 bases). Germline CDR1 reads SGHTS; CDR2 reads YDEGEE. V gave up 2 bases and J gave up 10 bases, with 33 bases separating them. The CDR3 runs 19 residues.

The chain uses TRBV19 and TRBJ1-6, with TRBD1 as a possible D gene (6 bases). Germline V gene sequence: CDR1 LNHDA, CDR2 SQIVND (reference sequence). This CDR3 contains 18 residues. The V end was cut by 4 bases, the J end by 4 bases, with 20 bases between. As DNA, the CDR3 is TGTGCCAGTAGTAAACTATCAAAAGTACAGGGTTATAATTCACCCCTCCACTTT. Translation gives CASSKLSKVQGYNSPLHF.

The chain is built from TRBV28 and TRBJ1-2, with D possibly matching TRBD1 (6 bases). Deletions cut 5 bases from V and 13 bases from J, with 20 bases between. The germline V gene encodes CDR1 MDHEN and CDR2 SYDVKM. CDR3 length equals 13 residues. The CDR3 spells CASSHQPGQPITF. In nucleotides, the CDR3 is TGTGCCAGCAGTCACCAACCTGGACAGCCGATCACCTTC.

Of note for this clone: An end of the junction does not agree with germline; a read error may underlie this. The gene calls are TRBV2 and TRBJ2-1; TRBD2 aligns across 7 bases. The CDR3 length is 11 residues. Germline V gives CDR1 SNHLY, CDR2 FYNNEI. CDR3 protein: CASSEGGLELF. The CDR3 DNA follows: TGTGCCAGCAGTGAAGGAGGACTAGAGCTCTTC.

In this sample, this clone turned up once. The rearrangement joins TRBV9 to TRBJ2-7; the match to TRBD2 covers 12 bases. CDR3 size: 18 residues. CDR1 and CDR2 (germline): SGDLS, YYNGEE. V gave up 5 bases and J gave up 0 bases; unmatched junction bases: 12. The CDR3 DNA follows: TGTGCCAGCAGTGTTTTACTAGCGGGGGGCCCGTGCTCCTACGAGCAGTACTTC. Its protein product is CASSVLLAGGPCSYEQYF.

V gene TRBV5-1 combines with J gene TRBJ2-2, with 7 bases lining up with TRBD2. The germline gives CDR1 SGHRS, CDR2 YFSETQ. The V and J ends lost 7 bases and 4 bases, in that order; junction bases with no gene match: 13. The CDR3 runs to 16 residues. CDR3: CASCGGEYSGTGELFF. DNA of the CDR3: TGCGCCAGCTGCGGGGGAGAATACTCGGGCACCGGGGAGCTGTTTTTT.

The chain employs TRBV29-1 and TRBJ2-1; 9 bases map to TRBD1. V dropped 6 bases and J dropped 7; count of bases not matched to a gene: 4. CDR1 SQVTM and CDR2 ANQGSEA come from the germline V gene. The CDR3 runs 12 residues. The CDR3 reads CSVTGGGNEQFF. CDR3 bases: TGCAGCGTGACAGGGGGAGGTAATGAGCAGTTCTTC.

The genes are TRBV29-1 and TRBJ1-2, with D unclear. Germline CDR1 SQVTM, CDR2 ANQGSEA. V shed 5 bases and J shed 8 bases, with 27 bases lying between them. This CDR3 spans 16 amino acids. CDR3 in DNA: TGCAGCGTTACGTGTCCCCGCGGCAGGCCTGGGGAGGGCTACACCTTC. It is translated as CSVTCPRGRPGEGYTF. The whole variable domain, remainder taken from reference TRBV29-1 and TRBJ1-2, is SAVISQKPSRDICQRGTSLTIQCQVDSQVTMMFWYRQQPGQSLTLIATANQGSEATYESGFVIDKFPISRPNLTFSTLTVSNMSPEDSSIYLCSVTCPRGRPGEGYTFGSGTRLTVV.

The chain uses TRBV2 and TRBJ1-2; D might be TRBD1 (5 bases). Germline V CDR1 and CDR2: SNHLY, FYNNEI. The CDR3 runs to 14 residues. V gave up 8 bases and J gave up 7 bases, with 20 bases separating them. The CDR3 protein is CASSYGQGIGGYTF. The CDR3 DNA reads TGTGCCAGCTCCTATGGGCAGGGTATCGGTGGCTACACCTTC.

The genes are TRBV19 and TRBJ1-5, with D unresolved. Looked up from germline, CDR1 is LNHDA and CDR2 is SQIVND (reference sequence). The CDR3 is 13 residues long. V lost 5 bases and J lost 7, with 12 bases in between. The CDR3 reads CASSVGTHQPQHF. In DNA, the CDR3 is TGTGCCAGTAGTGTTGGTACACACCAGCCCCAGCATTTT.

This clone has a handful of counts. CDR3 loop: CAWSWVDRDKQYEQYF. CDR3 nucleotide sequence: TGTGCCTGGAGCTGGGTGGATCGGGACAAGCAGTACGAGCAGTACTTC. V usage is TRBV30 and J usage is TRBJ2-7; D perhaps matches TRBD1 (6 bases). This CDR3 comprises 16 residues. Germline V gene data show CDR1 as GTSNPN and CDR2 as SVGIG (reference sequence). The V end lost 3 bases, the J end lost 4 bases, and 22 bases lay between the germline ends.

This clone was observed once. J is TRBJ1-2 and V is TRBV7-9; 8 positions agree with TRBD1. From germline, CDR1 is SEHNR and CDR2 FQNEAQ (reference sequence). V lost 5 bases and J lost 6; bases outside the gene matches: 20. The CDR3 covers 18 residues. The CDR3 nucleotides read TGTGCCAGCAGCCCCGAGGGGTCGGGACAGGAACGCCGACATGGCTACACCTTC. This sequence encodes CASSPEGSGQERRHGYTF.

This rearrangement joins TRBV5-4 to TRBJ2-7, with 11 bases matching TRBD1. This CDR3 is built from 14 residues. Germline values: CDR1 SGHNT, CDR2 YYREEE (reference sequence). Unmatched junction bases numbered 3, after V lost 4 bases and J lost 3 bases. CDR3 loop: CASSPGQGDYEQYF. The CDR3 DNA is TGTGCCAGCAGCCCGGGACAGGGGGACTACGAGCAGTACTTC.

This chain uses TRBV27 with TRBJ1-1; 7 nucleotides align to TRBD1. This CDR3 comprises 16 residues. The germline V gene has CDR1 MNHEY and CDR2 SMNVEV (reference sequence). After removal of 3 bases from V and 6 bases from J, the junction contained 13 bases not matched to a gene. Written as DNA, the CDR3 is TGTGCCAGCAGTTTCGACAGGGAGCTTGCTTTTGCTGAAGCTTTCTTT. Protein: CASSFDRELAFAEAFF.

The chain joins TRBV18 to TRBJ1-3; weak D call: TRBD1 (6 bases). The CDR3 sequence is 16 residues long. Trimming stripped 4 bases from V and 2 bases from J, with 15 bases between. The germline gives CDR1 KGHSH, CDR2 LQKENI. This CDR3 is CASSLNRVDAGNTIYF. The DNA for the CDR3 is TGTGCCAGCTCACTCAACAGGGTGGATGCTGGAAACACCATATATTTT.

The chain has TRBV18 and TRBJ2-7, with 7 bases identical to TRBD1. CDR1 is KGHSH, CDR2 LQKENI, per germline. This CDR3 is 14 amino acids long. The ends lost 2 bases at V and 4 bases at J; junction bases unmatched: 5. As DNA, the CDR3 is TGTGCCAGCTCACCATTGGACAGGCTTTACGAGCAGTACTTC. It is translated as CASSPLDRLYEQYF. Drawing the rest from reference TRBV18 and TRBJ2-7, the complete variable domain is NAGVMQNPRHLVRRRGQEARLRCSPMKGHSHVYWYRQLPEEGLKFMVYLQKENIIDESGMPKERFSAEFPKEGPSILRIQQVVRGDSAAYFCASSPLDRLYEQYFGPGTRLTVT.

The CDR3 DNA reads as TGTGCCAGCAGGGCCCTAGGCTATGGCTACACCTTC. It specifies CASRALGYGYTF. V usage is TRBV6-5 and J usage is TRBJ1-2; D unresolved. This CDR3 is 12 amino acids long. V was shortened by 6 bases and J by 4 bases, with 9 bases between the two germline ends. CDR1 and CDR2 from the germline V gene are MNHEY and SVGAGI.